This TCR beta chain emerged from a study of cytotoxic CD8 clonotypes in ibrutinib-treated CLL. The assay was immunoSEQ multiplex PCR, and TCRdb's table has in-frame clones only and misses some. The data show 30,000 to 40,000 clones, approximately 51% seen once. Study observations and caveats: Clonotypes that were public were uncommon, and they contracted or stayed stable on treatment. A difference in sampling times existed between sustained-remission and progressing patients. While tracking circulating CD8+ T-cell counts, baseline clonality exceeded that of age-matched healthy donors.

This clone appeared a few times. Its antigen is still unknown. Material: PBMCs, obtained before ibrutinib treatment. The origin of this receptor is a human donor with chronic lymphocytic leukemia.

The CDR3, as DNA: TGTGCCAGCAGCCGGGGGACAGGGGTTGGTCAGCCCCAGCATTTT. As protein: CASSRGTGVGQPQHF. The V and J genes are TRBV7-8 and TRBJ1-5; 10 bases map to TRBD1. CDR3 length: 15 residues. CDR1 is SGHVS and CDR2 is FQNEAQ in the germline V gene. V was clipped by 5 bases and J by 6 bases; unmatched bases: 7.